This section outlines one T cell receptor (beta chain) sequence together with its context. Its target antigen remains unknown. Base qualities are not provided; no much larger clone lies one nucleotide away. This record comes from a study of vaccination effects on CD4 cells after COVID-19 (dated by TCRdb to between 2020 and 2023). Background for the entire study: Each participant received two doses of an mRNA SARS-CoV-2 vaccine, either BNT162b2 or mRNA-1273. Altogether, about 10 COVID-19 convalescent patients and a few SARS-CoV-2-naive healthy vaccine recipients made up the full study. Cultures from other donors in the study were sequenced using the Oncomine TCR Beta short-read assay on an Illumina iSeq 100. The study compared SARS-CoV-2 spike-specific CD4+ TCR repertoires before and after mRNA vaccination in COVID-19 convalescent patients and infection-naive vaccine recipients.

What the work shows at the level of the full study, not this receptor alone: Among healthy vaccine recipients, nearly all vaccine-induced clones were SARS-CoV-2 mono-reactive, and only 1 of 255 was cross-reactive with common cold coronaviruses. Only a small number of convalescent patients were included, and no early post-infection timepoints were available, which limited the study. Clones induced by infection and clones induced by vaccination both contracted markedly at late timepoints after vaccination, which fits with T cell responses waning over time.

Receptors were amplified or captured by the immunoSEQ multiplex PCR assay. TCR beta CDR3 sequencing was performed on DNA from the cultured, isolated CD4+ T cells. From the authors' description of their analysis: Non-productive TCR sequences were discarded, and reads were trimmed to the CDR3 region, with only CDR3s of 7 or more amino acids retained. The MANAFEST web app was used to identify antigen-specific clonotypes by comparing expansion in peptide wells with expansion in reference cultures. To count as positive, a clone had to show expansion at FDR<0.05 compared with the reference and with all other wells, an odds ratio above 5, and a frequency above 0.1% in two replicate wells. A clonotype was defined as cross-reactive if the clonotype was significantly expanded both in SARS-CoV-2 spike wells and in at least one common cold coronavirus spike condition. CDR3 similarity was assessed by Levenshtein distance with the stringdist R package, and unrooted trees were built with ape in R 3.6.1. What TCRdb holds here is the immuneACCESS table cut down to in-frame rearrangements. Part of the clones is not present; checked against another copy, under half of the missing clones reflect an unresolved V gene, and the others are unexplained. V and J calls and clone size are given by that table; D and trimming were obtained from the DNA. In this sample the table shows some 79,000 clones, approximately 74% of which occur a single time. About 1.7% of the sample belongs to the ten largest clones.

The CDR3 covers 14 residues, taking in both the cysteine and the phenylalanine. Only CDR3 DNA remains: 42 bases, in frame from the first base. V lost 0 bases and J lost 10 bases; the stretch between them is 10 bases long. Per the germline V gene, MNHNS is the CDR1 and SASEGT is the CDR2. In the ViraFEST assay, PBMC were stimulated with viral peptide pools, and TCR sequencing was then used to find antigen-specific CD4+ T cell clonotypes based on their expansion. After around eleven days of culture, CD4+ T cells were isolated with the EasySep CD4+ T cell isolation kit. None of the healthy vaccine recipients had a prior SARS-CoV-2 infection, which was confirmed by nucleocapsid antibody tests that came back negative both before and after vaccination. Under 2.5 million PBMC per well were cultured with about 9 ug/ml peptides in IMDM containing 5% human AB serum, approximately 9.9 IU/ml IL-2 and gentamicin. Half of the culture medium was replaced with fresh IL-2-containing medium on days 3 and 7. Unless otherwise noted, each peptide stimulation condition was cultured in triplicate wells. Using Ficoll-Paque Plus gradient centrifugation, PBMC were separated from whole blood and then either used fresh or cryopreserved at -140C. Overlapping peptide pools spanned the spike proteins of SARS-CoV-2 and the common cold coronaviruses HCoV-NL63, HCoV-OC43 and HCoV-229E. The QIAamp micro DNA kit was used to extract genomic DNA from the cultured CD4+ T cells.

This chain is built from TRBV6-1 and TRBJ1-6; no D segment can be confidently identified. The TCR comes from a human donor who received a COVID-19 vaccine. Here the sequenced sample was CD4+ T cells from PBMCs cultured with HCoV-229E spike peptides, taken before COVID-19 vaccination. Interpreted using the paper, the cell subset or site label stands for: HCoV-229E spike overlapping peptide pool stimulation. CDR3 protein: CASSEAPRTSPLHF. The DNA reads as follows: TGTGCCAGCAGTGAAGCTCCCAGGACCTCACCCCTCCACTTT.